The T cell receptor beta chain described here comes from a study of cytotoxic CD8 clonotypes in ibrutinib-treated CLL. About this clone: Antigen unknown.

The study's findings and limits: Public clonotypes proved infrequent, and on treatment they shrank or remained steady. Sampling times differed between sustained-remission and progressing patients.

TCRdb keeps only in-frame clones here, not all; method: immunoSEQ multiplex PCR. The sample gives fewer than 90,000 clones, about 82% of which show up once; 5% to 6% is in the top ten. The source of around 2 micrograms of genomic DNA for TCR beta libraries was cryopreserved PBMCs. The sequenced sample was PBMCs, obtained before ibrutinib treatment. This sequence was found in a human donor with chronic lymphocytic leukemia.

CDR3 bases: TGCGCCAGCAGCGCGGGGGGTAGCGAGTCCTACGAGCAGTACTTC. It encodes CASSAGGSESYEQYF. J is TRBJ2-7 and V is TRBV5-1, with TRBD2 matching 8 bases. The CDR3 spans 15 residues. Trimming at V came to 4 bases and at J to 1 base, leaving 7 bases not matched to a gene. From germline, CDR1 is SGHRS and CDR2 YFSETQ.